The T cell receptor beta chain described here comes from a study of chronic HIV infection and antiretroviral therapy. TCRdb re-analysed the 5' RACE reads in MiXCR, keeping a single row per CDR3 protein. The sample records roughly 48,000 distinct CDR3 sequences, roughly 19% being singletons. V was shortened by 4 bases and J by 2 bases, with 11 bases between the two germline ends. Germline assignment: CDR1 MDHEN and CDR2 SYDVKM. The CDR3 sequence is 14 residues long. This clonotype occurred a few times. The TCR comes from an adult who had HIV and had not received antiretroviral therapy, or was an uninfected healthy control (not recorded which). The chain links TRBV28 to TRBJ1-1; tentative D call: TRBD1 (5 bases). Sequencing was performed on peripheral blood. CDR3 sequence reads: CASSSGGYNTEAFF. The CDR3 DNA reads TGTGCCAGCAGTTCTGGGGGGTACAACACTGAAGCTTTCTTT.